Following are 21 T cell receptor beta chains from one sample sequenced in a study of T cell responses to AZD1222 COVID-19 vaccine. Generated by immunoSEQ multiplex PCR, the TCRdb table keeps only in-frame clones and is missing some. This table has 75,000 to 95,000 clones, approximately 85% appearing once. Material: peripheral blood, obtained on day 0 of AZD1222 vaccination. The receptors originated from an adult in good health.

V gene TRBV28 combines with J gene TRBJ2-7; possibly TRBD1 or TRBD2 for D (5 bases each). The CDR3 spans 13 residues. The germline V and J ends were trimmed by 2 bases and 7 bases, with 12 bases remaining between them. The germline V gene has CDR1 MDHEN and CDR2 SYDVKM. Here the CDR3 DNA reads TGTGCCAGCAGTTTAGGGGGAAGGCTAGAGCAGTACTTC. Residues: CASSLGGRLEQYF. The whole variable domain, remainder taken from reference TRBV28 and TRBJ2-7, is DVKVTQSSRYLVKRTGEKVFLECVQDMDHENMFWYRQDPGLGLRLIYFSYDVKMKEKGDIPEGYSVSREKKERFSLILESASTNQTSMYLCASSLGGRLEQYFGPGTRLTVT.

CDR3 sequence: CASSQDRHSGNTIYF. In nucleotides, the CDR3 is TGTGCCAGCAGCCAGGACAGGCACTCTGGAAACACCATATATTTT. The chain uses TRBV4-2 and TRBJ1-3, with 7 nucleotides matching TRBD1. Germline values: CDR1 LGHNA, CDR2 YNFKEQ. V shed 3 bases, J shed 0 bases, and the junction held 2 bases outside the gene matches. This CDR3 has 15 amino acids.

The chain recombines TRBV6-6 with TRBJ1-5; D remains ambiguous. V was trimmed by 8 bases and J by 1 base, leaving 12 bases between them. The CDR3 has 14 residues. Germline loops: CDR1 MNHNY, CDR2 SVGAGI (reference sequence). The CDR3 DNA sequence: TGTGCCAGCTGGGGAAGGGCGAGCAATCAGCCCCAGCATTTT. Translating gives CASWGRASNQPQHF.

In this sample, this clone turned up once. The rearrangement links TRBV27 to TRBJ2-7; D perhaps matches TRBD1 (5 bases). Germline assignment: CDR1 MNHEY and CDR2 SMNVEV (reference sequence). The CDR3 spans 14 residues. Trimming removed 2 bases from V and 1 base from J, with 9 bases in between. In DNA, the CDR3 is TGTGCCAGCAGTTTAGGTAGGGGTTCCTACGAGCAGTACTTC. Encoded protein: CASSLGRGSYEQYF.

This chain's CDR3 is CASSAGHSYEQYF. The CDR3 DNA reads TGCGCCAGCAGCGCGGGCCACTCCTACGAGCAGTACTTC. The V and J genes are TRBV5-1 and TRBJ2-7; D is possibly TRBD2 (5 bases). Trimming removed 4 bases at V and 0 bases at J, with 8 bases between. Per the germline V gene, CDR1 is SGHRS and CDR2 is YFSETQ. The CDR3 runs 13 residues.

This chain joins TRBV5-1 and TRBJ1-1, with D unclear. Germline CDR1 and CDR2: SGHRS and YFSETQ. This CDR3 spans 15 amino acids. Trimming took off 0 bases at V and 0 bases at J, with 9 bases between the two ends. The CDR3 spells CASSLALLMNTEAFF. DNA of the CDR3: TGCGCCAGCAGCTTGGCCCTACTCATGAACACTGAAGCTTTCTTT.

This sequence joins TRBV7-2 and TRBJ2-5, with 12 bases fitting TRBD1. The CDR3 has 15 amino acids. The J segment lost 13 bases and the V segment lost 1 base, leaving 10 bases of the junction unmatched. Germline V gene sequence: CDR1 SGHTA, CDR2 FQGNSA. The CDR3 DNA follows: TGTGCCAGCAGCTTAGGGGACAGGGGGCCCCCCTCCGGGTACTTC. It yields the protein CASSLGDRGPPSGYF.

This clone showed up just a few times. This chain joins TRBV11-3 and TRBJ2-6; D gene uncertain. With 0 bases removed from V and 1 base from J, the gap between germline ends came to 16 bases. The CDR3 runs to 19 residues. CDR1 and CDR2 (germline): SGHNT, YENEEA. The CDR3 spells CASSLDWTGPHSGANVLTF. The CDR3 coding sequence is TGTGCCAGCAGCTTAGATTGGACCGGACCGCATTCTGGGGCCAACGTCCTGACTTTC.

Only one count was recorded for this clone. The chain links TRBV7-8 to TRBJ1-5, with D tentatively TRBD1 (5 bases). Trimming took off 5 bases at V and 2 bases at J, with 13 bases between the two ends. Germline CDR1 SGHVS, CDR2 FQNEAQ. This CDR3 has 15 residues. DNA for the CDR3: TGTGCCAGCAGCGAGGCAGGGAGCCGCAATCAGCCCCAGCATTTT. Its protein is CASSEAGSRNQPQHF.

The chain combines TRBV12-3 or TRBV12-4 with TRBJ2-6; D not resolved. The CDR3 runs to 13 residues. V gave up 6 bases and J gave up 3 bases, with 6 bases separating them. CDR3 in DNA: TGTGCCAGCAGCCTAGTTGGGGCCAACGTCCTGACTTTC. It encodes CASSLVGANVLTF.

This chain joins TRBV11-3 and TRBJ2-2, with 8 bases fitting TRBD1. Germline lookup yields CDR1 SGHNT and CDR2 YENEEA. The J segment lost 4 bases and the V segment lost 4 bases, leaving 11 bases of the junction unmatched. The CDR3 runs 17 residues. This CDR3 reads CASSSYRGALGTGELFF. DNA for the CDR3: TGTGCCAGCAGCTCCTACAGGGGGGCCCTCGGCACCGGGGAGCTGTTTTTT. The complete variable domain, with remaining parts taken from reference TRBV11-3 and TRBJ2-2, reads EAGVVQSPRYKIIEKKQPVAFWCNPISGHNTLYWYLQNLGQGPELLIRYENEEAVDDSQLPKDRFSAERLKGVDSTLKIQPAELGDSAVYLCASSSYRGALGTGELFFGEGSRLTVL.

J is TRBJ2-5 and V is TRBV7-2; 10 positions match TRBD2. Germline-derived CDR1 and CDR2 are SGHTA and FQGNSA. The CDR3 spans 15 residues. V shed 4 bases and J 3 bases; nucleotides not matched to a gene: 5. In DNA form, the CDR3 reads TGTGCCAGCAGCTCATCAGCGGGGGGGGAAGAGACCCAGTACTTC. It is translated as CASSSSAGGEETQYF.

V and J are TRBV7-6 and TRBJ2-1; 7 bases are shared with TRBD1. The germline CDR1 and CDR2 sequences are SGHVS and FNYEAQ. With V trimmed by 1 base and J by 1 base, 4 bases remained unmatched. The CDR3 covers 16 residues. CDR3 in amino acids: CASSLEQGWSYNEQFF. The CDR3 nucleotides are TGTGCCAGCAGCTTAGAACAGGGGTGGTCCTACAATGAGCAGTTCTTC.

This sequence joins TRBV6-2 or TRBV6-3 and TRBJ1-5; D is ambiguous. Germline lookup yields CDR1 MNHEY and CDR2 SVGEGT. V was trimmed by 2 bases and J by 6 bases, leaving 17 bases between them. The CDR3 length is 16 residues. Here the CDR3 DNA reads TGTGCCAGCAGTTACCGTCGGACTCTGCAGAGTCAGCCCCAGCATTTT. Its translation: CASSYRRTLQSQPQHF.

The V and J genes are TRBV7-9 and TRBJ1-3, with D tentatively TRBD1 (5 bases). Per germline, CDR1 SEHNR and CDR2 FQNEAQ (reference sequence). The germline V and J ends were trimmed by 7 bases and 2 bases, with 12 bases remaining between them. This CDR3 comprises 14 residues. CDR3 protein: CASKQTGAGNTIYF. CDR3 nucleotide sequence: TGTGCCAGCAAACAAACAGGAGCTGGAAACACCATATATTTT.

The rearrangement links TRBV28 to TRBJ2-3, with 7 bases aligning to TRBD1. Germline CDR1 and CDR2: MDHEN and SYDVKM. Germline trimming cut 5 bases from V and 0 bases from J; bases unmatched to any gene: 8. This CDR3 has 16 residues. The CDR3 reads CASSPPAQGSTDTQYF. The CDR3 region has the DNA TGTGCCAGCAGTCCCCCCGCACAGGGGAGCACAGATACGCAGTATTTT.

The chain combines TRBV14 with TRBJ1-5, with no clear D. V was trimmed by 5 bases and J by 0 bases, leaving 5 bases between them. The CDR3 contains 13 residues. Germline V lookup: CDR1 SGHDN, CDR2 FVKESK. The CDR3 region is CASSEYSNQPQHF. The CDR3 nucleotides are TGTGCCAGCAGCGAGTATAGCAATCAGCCCCAGCATTTT. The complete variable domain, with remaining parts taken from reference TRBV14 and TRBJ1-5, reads EAGVTQFPSHSVIEKGQTVTLRCDPISGHDNLYWYRRVMGKEIKFLLHFVKESKQDESGMPNNRFLAERTGGTYSTLKVQPAELEDSGVYFCASSEYSNQPQHFGDGTRLSIL.

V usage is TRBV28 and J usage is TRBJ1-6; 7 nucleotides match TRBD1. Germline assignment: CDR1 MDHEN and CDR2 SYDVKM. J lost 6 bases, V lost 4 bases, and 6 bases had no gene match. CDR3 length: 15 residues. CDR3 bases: TGTGCCAGCAGTTATCAGGGGGGGGCTAATTCACCCCTCCACTTT. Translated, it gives CASSYQGGANSPLHF.

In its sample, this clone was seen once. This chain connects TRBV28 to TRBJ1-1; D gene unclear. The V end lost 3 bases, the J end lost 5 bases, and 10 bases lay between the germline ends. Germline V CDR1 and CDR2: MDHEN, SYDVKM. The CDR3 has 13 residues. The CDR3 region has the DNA TGTGCCAGCAGTTTTAGGGCTGAGACTGAAGCTTTCTTT. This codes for CASSFRAETEAFF.

The CDR3 is CASSYGLAGRTGELFF. CDR3 DNA: TGTGCCAGCAGTTACGGCCTAGCGGGGAGGACCGGGGAGCTGTTTTTT. This chain connects TRBV6-5 to TRBJ2-2, with 9 bases that match TRBD2. CDR1 and CDR2 from the germline V gene are MNHEY and SVGAGI. The J segment lost 5 bases and the V segment lost 2 bases, leaving 6 bases of the junction unmatched. The CDR3 totals 16 residues.

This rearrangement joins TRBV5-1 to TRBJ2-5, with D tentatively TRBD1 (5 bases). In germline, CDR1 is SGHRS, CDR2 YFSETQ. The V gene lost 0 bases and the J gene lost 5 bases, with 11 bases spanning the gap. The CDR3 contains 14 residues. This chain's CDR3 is CASSLEGRWETQYF. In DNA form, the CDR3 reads TGCGCCAGCAGCTTGGAGGGGCGGTGGGAGACCCAGTACTTC.